This entry lists 11 T cell receptor beta chains sequenced from one sample in a study of early T cells in non-severe SARS-CoV-2 infection. MiXCR, applied by TCRdb to the 5' RACE reads, yields one record per CDR3 protein. The sample carries tens of thousands of distinct CDR3 sequences, 11% recorded once. Sequencing input: whole blood. The receptors shown here come from an adult who was a healthcare worker with PCR-confirmed SARS-CoV-2 infection or an uninfected control (not recorded which).

This clonotype was picked up many times. V gene TRBV12-3 or TRBV12-4 combines with J gene TRBJ1-2; D gene ambiguous. V lost 3 bases to trimming and J lost 5 bases, with 7 bases between them. The CDR3 covers 12 residues. Here the CDR3 reads CASSLREYGYTF. In DNA form, the CDR3 reads TGTGCCAGCAGTTTGCGTGAATATGGCTACACCTTC.

V and J are TRBV6-5 and TRBJ1-4; D gene ambiguous. CDR1 is MNHEY, CDR2 SVGAGI, per germline. V shed 10 bases and J shed 7 bases, with 16 bases lying between them. This CDR3 spans 13 amino acids. Written as DNA, the CDR3 is TGTGCCACGAAAACCAGAGAAGGTGAAAAACTGTTTTTT. Translated, it gives CATKTREGEKLFF.

This clonotype has at least ten counts. The rearrangement uses TRBV7-9 and TRBJ2-3, with unresolved D. CDR3 length equals 13 residues. The V gene's germline CDR1 is SEHNR and CDR2 FQNEAQ (reference sequence). V lost 4 bases to trimming and J lost 5 bases, with 10 bases between them. CDR3: CASSSSVLDTQYF. The CDR3 nucleotides are TGTGCCAGCAGCTCCTCGGTTCTAGATACGCAGTATTTT.

This clonotype was recorded a few times. The chain has TRBV4-1 and TRBJ2-3; D gene unclear. Trimming shortened V by 1 base and J by 2 bases, and 4 bases separated the two germline ends. This CDR3 has 13 residues. Germline V CDR1 and CDR2: MGHRA, YSYEKL. The CDR3 region has the DNA TGCGCCAGCAGCCAAGTTCTCACAGATACGCAGTATTTT. Its translation: CASSQVLTDTQYF.

This clonotype has just a few counts. V usage is TRBV9 and J usage is TRBJ1-6; D ambiguous. The CDR3 length is 14 residues. From germline, CDR1 is SGDLS and CDR2 YYNGEE. V was trimmed by 3 bases and J by 0 bases, leaving 4 bases between them. CDR3 sequence reads: CASSADSYNSPLHF. The CDR3 region has the DNA TGTGCCAGCAGCGCCGACTCCTATAATTCACCCCTCCACTTT.

The V and J genes are TRBV7-6 and TRBJ2-3; D gene ambiguous. The CDR3 consists of 13 residues. Germline values: CDR1 SGHVS, CDR2 FNYEAQ. V lost 4 bases, J lost 2 bases, and 7 bases lay in between. As DNA, the CDR3 is TGTGCCAGCAGCTCTCTTTACACAGATACGCAGTATTTT. Translating gives CASSSLYTDTQYF. Full variable domain (remainder filled in from reference TRBV7-6 and TRBJ2-3): GAGVSQSPRYKVTKRGQDVALRCDPISGHVSLYWYRQALGQGPEFLTYFNYEAQQDKSGLPNDRFSAERPEGSISTLTIQRTEQRDSAMYRCASSSLYTDTQYFGPGTRLTVL.

The sample holds many counts of this clonotype. This chain connects TRBV27 to TRBJ2-2, with D possibly TRBD1 on 5 matching bases. The germline gives CDR1 MNHEY, CDR2 SMNVEV (reference sequence). The CDR3 contains 15 residues. Trimming took off 6 bases at V and 0 bases at J, with 11 bases between the two ends. The CDR3 sequence: CASRLTASNTGELFF. In nucleotides, the CDR3 is TGTGCCAGCAGATTGACAGCCTCGAACACCGGGGAGCTGTTTTTT.

This clonotype was detected ten times or more. The chain joins TRBV11-2 to TRBJ2-6; the match to TRBD1 covers 9 bases. V gave up 5 bases and J gave up 4 bases; unmatched junction bases: 15. The CDR3 extends over 19 amino acids. Germline-derived CDR1 and CDR2 are SGHAT and FQNNGV. The CDR3 reads CASSPNRGRFFAGANVLTF. The DNA of the CDR3 is TGTGCCAGCAGCCCGAACAGGGGGCGCTTCTTCGCCGGGGCCAACGTCCTGACTTTC.

The table lists this clonotype with a few counts. This chain connects TRBV3-1 to TRBJ2-5; no clear D gene. Germline assignment: CDR1 LGHDT and CDR2 YNNKEL (reference sequence). Trimming pared 0 bases from V and 1 base from J, leaving 15 bases between. The CDR3 length is 17 residues. The DNA of the CDR3 is TGTGCCAGCAGCCAAGAAGTTAGGCCCTCATCCCAAGAGACCCAGTACTTC. Protein: CASSQEVRPSSQETQYF.

This clonotype was counted a few times. The rearrangement links TRBV24-1 to TRBJ2-3; D not resolved. Germline V gives CDR1 KGHDR, CDR2 SFDVKD. V lost 3 bases, J lost 2 bases, and 14 bases lay in between. This CDR3 has 16 amino acids. The CDR3 here is CATSDDPRGVTDTQYF. CDR3 nucleotides: TGTGCCACCAGTGATGACCCCCGTGGCGTCACAGATACGCAGTATTTT.

This clonotype was recorded many times. The J gene is TRBJ2-3, the V gene TRBV7-9; D uncertain. This CDR3 is 15 amino acids long. The V end lost 2 bases, the J end lost 2 bases, and 11 bases lay between the germline ends. Germline loops: CDR1 SEHNR, CDR2 FQNEAQ (reference sequence). This CDR3 reads CASSLKGRLTDTQYF. The CDR3 DNA reads TGTGCCAGCAGCTTAAAGGGCAGACTCACAGATACGCAGTATTTT.